This entry lists 8 T cell receptor beta chains sequenced from one sample in a study of T cell clones after liver transplantation. Here immunoSEQ multiplex PCR was the method, and the copy in TCRdb shows in-frame clones only, minus some. This table has 45,000 to 60,000 clones, about 81% appearing once. Sequenced material: CD4+ T cells from blood, taken before liver transplant. These receptors were collected from a human donor who received a liver transplant.

The chain links TRBV5-1 to TRBJ1-1; the D gene is possibly TRBD1 (5 bases). Germline V gene lookup returns CDR1 SGHRS and CDR2 YFSETQ. The CDR3 length is 16 residues. Deletions cut 4 bases from V and 7 bases from J, with 23 bases between. The chain's CDR3 is CASSPGGRQRKNEAFF. The CDR3, as DNA: TGCGCCAGCAGCCCTGGCGGGAGACAGAGGAAAAATGAAGCTTTCTTT.

V and J are TRBV2 and TRBJ2-2, with D tentatively TRBD2 (7 bases). The CDR3 consists of 13 residues. Germline values: CDR1 SNHLY, CDR2 FYNNEI. With 7 bases removed from V and 4 bases from J, the gap between germline ends came to 10 bases. The CDR3 sequence: CASNREGTGELFF. DNA for the CDR3: TGTGCCAGCAACAGGGAGGGCACCGGGGAGCTGTTTTTT.

The chain recombines TRBV5-1 with TRBJ2-2; D is undetermined. The germline gives CDR1 SGHRS, CDR2 YFSETQ. The ends were cut back, 4 bases at V and 4 bases at J, with 11 bases in the middle. The CDR3 covers 14 residues. This CDR3 is CASSPRTGTGELFF. CDR3 bases: TGCGCCAGCAGCCCCCGCACGGGCACCGGGGAGCTGTTTTTT.

The gene calls are TRBV9 and TRBJ2-2, with TRBD2 as a possible D gene (6 bases). Looked up from germline, CDR1 is SGDLS and CDR2 is YYNGEE. V lost 3 bases, J lost 4 bases, and 13 bases lay in between. CDR3 length: 15 amino acids. CDR3: CASSATRDGTGELFF. Written as DNA, the CDR3 is TGTGCCAGCAGCGCGACTAGAGATGGCACCGGGGAGCTGTTTTTT.

This chain joins TRBV27 and TRBJ2-7; TRBD1 matches 10 bases. V was pared by 5 bases and J by 4 bases, with 8 bases of the junction left unmatched. The CDR3 extends over 15 amino acids. The V gene's germline CDR1 is MNHEY and CDR2 SMNVEV (reference sequence). CDR3 coding DNA: TGTGCCAGCAGTGCCAGGGGACAGGGGTCTTACGAGCAGTACTTC. The encoded protein is CASSARGQGSYEQYF.

This CDR3 is CASSKFSTVSNQPQHF. CDR3 coding DNA: TGTGCCAGTAGTAAGTTTTCGACAGTTAGCAATCAGCCCCAGCATTTT. The chain has TRBV19 and TRBJ1-5, with D perhaps TRBD1 (5 bases). From germline, CDR1 is LNHDA and CDR2 SQIVND (reference sequence). The CDR3 runs to 16 residues. The V gene lost 4 bases and the J gene lost 0 bases, with 13 bases spanning the gap.

The chain carries TRBV18 and TRBJ2-5; D may be TRBD1 (6 bases). Per the germline V gene, CDR1 is KGHSH and CDR2 is LQKENI. V lost 1 base to trimming and J lost 4 bases, with 7 bases between them. This CDR3 region has 13 residues. CDR3 in DNA: TGTGCCAGCTCACCACGGGGGCGAGAGACCCAGTACTTC. Encoded protein: CASSPRGRETQYF. Filled out from reference TRBV18 and TRBJ2-5, the complete variable domain reads NAGVMQNPRHLVRRRGQEARLRCSPMKGHSHVYWYRQLPEEGLKFMVYLQKENIIDESGMPKERFSAEFPKEGPSILRIQQVVRGDSAAYFCASSPRGRETQYFGPGTRLLVL.

The rearrangement uses TRBV4-1 and TRBJ1-5, with TRBD1 matching 10 bases. CDR3 size: 16 residues. After removal of 3 bases from V and 4 bases from J, the junction contained 6 bases not matched to a gene. CDR1 is MGHRA and CDR2 is YSYEKL in the germline V gene. The DNA for the CDR3 is TGCGCCAGCAGCCACGTACGGACAGGGGGGAATCAGCCCCAGCATTTT. Residues: CASSHVRTGGNQPQHF.